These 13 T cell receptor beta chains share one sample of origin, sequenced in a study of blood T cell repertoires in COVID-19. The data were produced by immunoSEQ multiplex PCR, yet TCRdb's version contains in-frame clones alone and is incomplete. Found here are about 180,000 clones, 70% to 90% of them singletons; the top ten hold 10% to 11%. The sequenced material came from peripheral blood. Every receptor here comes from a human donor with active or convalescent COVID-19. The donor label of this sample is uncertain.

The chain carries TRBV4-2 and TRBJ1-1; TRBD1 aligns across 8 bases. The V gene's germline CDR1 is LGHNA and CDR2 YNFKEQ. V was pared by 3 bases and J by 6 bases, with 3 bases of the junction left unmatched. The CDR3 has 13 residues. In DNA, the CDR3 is TGTGCCAGCAGCCACGGACAGGGCGCTGAAGCTTTCTTT. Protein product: CASSHGQGAEAFF.

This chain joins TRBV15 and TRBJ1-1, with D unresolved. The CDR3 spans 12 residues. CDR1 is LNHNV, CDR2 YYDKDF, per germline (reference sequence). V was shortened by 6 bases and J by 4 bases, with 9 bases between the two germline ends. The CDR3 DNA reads TGTGCCACCAGTTGGGCAGGCACTGAAGCTTTCTTT. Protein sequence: CATSWAGTEAFF.

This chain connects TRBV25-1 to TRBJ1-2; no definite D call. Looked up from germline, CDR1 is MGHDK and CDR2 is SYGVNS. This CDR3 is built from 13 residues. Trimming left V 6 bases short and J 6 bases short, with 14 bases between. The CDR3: CASSARYADGYTF. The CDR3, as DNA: TGTGCCAGCAGCGCCAGATACGCGGATGGCTACACCTTC.

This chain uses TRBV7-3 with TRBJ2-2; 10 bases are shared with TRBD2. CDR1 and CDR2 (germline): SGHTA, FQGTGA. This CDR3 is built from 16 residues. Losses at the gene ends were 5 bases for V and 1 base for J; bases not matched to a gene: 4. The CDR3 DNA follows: TGTGCCAGCAGCCGTACTAGCGGGAAGAACACCGGGGAGCTGTTTTTT. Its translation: CASSRTSGKNTGELFF.

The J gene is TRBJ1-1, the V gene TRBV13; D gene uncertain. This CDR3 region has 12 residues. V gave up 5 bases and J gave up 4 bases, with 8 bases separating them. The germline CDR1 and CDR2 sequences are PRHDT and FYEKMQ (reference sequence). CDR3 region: CASSPRGTEAFF. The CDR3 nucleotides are TGTGCCAGCAGCCCCCGGGGCACTGAAGCTTTCTTT.

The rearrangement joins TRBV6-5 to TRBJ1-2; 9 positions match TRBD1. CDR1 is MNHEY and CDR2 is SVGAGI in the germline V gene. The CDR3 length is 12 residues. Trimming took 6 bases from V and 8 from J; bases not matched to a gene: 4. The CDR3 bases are TGTGCCAGCAGCCGGACAGGGGCGGGCTACACCTTC. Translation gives CASSRTGAGYTF.

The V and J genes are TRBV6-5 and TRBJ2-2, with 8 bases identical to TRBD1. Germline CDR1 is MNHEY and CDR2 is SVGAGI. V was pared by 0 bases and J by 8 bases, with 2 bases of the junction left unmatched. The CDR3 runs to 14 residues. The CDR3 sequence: CASSYSGQVGELFF. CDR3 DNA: TGTGCCAGCAGTTACTCGGGACAGGTGGGGGAGCTGTTTTTT.

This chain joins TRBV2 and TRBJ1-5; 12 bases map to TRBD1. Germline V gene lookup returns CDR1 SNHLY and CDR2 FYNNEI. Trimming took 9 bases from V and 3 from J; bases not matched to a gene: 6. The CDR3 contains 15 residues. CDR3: CASTRDRGLNQPQHF. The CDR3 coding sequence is TGTGCCAGTACAAGGGACAGGGGGCTCAATCAGCCCCAGCATTTT.

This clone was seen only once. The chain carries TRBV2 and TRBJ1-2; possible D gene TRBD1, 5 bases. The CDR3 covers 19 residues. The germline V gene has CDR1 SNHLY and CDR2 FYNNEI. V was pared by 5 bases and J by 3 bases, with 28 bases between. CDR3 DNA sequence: TGTGCCAGCAGTATGGGATACCGTGGGGGGGAGGCTAGGGACTATGGCTACACCTTC. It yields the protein CASSMGYRGGEARDYGYTF.

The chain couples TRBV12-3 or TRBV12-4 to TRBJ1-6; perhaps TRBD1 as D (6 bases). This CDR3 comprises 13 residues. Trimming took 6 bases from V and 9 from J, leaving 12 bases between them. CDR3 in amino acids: CASSYVRGSPLHF. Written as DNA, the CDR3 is TGTGCCAGCAGCTATGTCAGGGGTTCACCCCTCCACTTT.

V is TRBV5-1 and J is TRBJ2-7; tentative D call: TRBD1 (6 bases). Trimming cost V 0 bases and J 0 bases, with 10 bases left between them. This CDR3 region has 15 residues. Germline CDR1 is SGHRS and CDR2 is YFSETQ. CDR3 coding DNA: TGCGCCAGCAGCTTGGCCGAGGGGGACTCCTACGAGCAGTACTTC. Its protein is CASSLAEGDSYEQYF.

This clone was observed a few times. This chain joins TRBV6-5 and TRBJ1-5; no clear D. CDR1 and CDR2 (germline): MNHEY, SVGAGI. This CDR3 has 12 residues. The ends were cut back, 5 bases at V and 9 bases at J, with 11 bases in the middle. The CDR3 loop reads CASSRPSGPQHF. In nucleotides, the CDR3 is TGTGCCAGCAGTCGACCATCGGGGCCCCAGCATTTT.

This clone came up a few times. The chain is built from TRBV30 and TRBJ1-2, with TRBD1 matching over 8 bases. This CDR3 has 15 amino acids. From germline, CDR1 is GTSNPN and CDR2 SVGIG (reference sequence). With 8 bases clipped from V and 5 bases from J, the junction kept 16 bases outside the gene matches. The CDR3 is CARGWMDRATYGYTF. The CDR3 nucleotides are TGTGCCCGGGGGTGGATGGACAGGGCGACATATGGCTACACCTTC.